What follows are 5 T cell receptor beta chains derived from one specimen sequenced in a study of Ad26.COV2.S vaccination and SARS-CoV-2 variants. Profiling relied on immunoSEQ multiplex PCR, and the TCRdb table lists in-frame clones only, not all of them. The sample carries some 340,000 clones, 70% to 90% recorded once. Documented treatment: 19 received Ad26.COV2.S at low or high dose, single or two shots; 5 received placebo; per-sample allocation not given. All samples were drawn on day 63, counting from the first vaccine or placebo injection. This specimen was peripheral blood, taken in a trial of Ad26.COV2.S vaccine versus placebo. These receptors originate from a person aged 18 to 65 who received the Ad26.COV2.S COVID-19 vaccine or a placebo.

The rearrangement uses TRBV3-1 (or the pseudogene TRBV3-2) and TRBJ1-2, with TRBD1 matching over 8 bases. Germline CDR1 is LGHDT and CDR2 is YNNKEL (reference sequence). CDR3 length: 15 amino acids. V gave up 0 bases and J gave up 7 bases; unmatched junction bases: 7. In DNA, the CDR3 is TGTGCCAGCAGCCAAGACTGGACAGGGTCGTCTGGCTACACCTTC. Protein sequence: CASSQDWTGSSGYTF.

The CDR3 loop is CASTQGARNTEAFF. For the CDR3, the DNA is TGTGCCAGCACCCAAGGGGCGAGGAACACTGAAGCTTTCTTT. This chain joins TRBV6-5 and TRBJ1-1; TRBD1 might be the D (5 bases). The ends were cut back, 7 bases at V and 1 base at J, with 13 bases in the middle. Germline V gene data show CDR1 as MNHEY and CDR2 as SVGAGI. This CDR3 comprises 14 residues.

The chain carries TRBV27 and TRBJ1-2; D unresolved. The V gene's germline CDR1 is MNHEY and CDR2 SMNVEV (reference sequence). The CDR3 length is 14 residues. V was trimmed by 2 bases and J by 2 bases, leaving 9 bases between them. The CDR3 reads CASSLGGRNYGYTF. For the CDR3, the DNA is TGTGCCAGCAGTTTAGGAGGAAGGAACTATGGCTACACCTTC.

In this sample, this clone turned up a few times. The chain is built from TRBV19 and TRBJ2-7; 8 bases map to TRBD1. This CDR3 has 17 amino acids. CDR1 is LNHDA and CDR2 is SQIVND in the germline V gene (reference sequence). V was clipped by 5 bases and J by 2 bases; unmatched bases: 14. The CDR3 loop reads CASSSFRTGSYTYEQYF. DNA for the CDR3: TGTGCCAGTAGTTCTTTCCGGACAGGGAGCTACACCTACGAGCAGTACTTC.

V and J are TRBV24-1 and TRBJ2-3; 10 bases map to TRBD1. The length of the CDR3 is 17 residues. V was clipped by 3 bases and J by 0 bases; unmatched bases: 5. Germline V gives CDR1 KGHDR, CDR2 SFDVKD. CDR3 DNA: TGTGCCACCAGTGATCAAAGGACAGGGGGAAGCACAGATACGCAGTATTTT. Translating it yields CATSDQRTGGSTDTQYF.